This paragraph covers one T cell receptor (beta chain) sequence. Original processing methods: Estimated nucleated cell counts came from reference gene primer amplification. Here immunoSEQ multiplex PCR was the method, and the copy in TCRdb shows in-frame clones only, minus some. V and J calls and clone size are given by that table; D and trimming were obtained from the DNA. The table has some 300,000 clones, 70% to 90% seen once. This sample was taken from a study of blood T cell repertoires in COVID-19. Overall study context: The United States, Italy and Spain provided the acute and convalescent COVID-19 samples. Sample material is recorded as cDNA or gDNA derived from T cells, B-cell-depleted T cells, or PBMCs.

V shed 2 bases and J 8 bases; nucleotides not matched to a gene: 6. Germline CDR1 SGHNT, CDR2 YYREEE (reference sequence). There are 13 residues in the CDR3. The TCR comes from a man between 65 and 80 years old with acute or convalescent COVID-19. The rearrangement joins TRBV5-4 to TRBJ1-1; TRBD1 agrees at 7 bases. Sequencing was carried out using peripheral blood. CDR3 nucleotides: TGTGCCAGCAGCTTCCCCGAGACAGGGGAAGCTTTCTTT. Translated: CASSFPETGEAFF.